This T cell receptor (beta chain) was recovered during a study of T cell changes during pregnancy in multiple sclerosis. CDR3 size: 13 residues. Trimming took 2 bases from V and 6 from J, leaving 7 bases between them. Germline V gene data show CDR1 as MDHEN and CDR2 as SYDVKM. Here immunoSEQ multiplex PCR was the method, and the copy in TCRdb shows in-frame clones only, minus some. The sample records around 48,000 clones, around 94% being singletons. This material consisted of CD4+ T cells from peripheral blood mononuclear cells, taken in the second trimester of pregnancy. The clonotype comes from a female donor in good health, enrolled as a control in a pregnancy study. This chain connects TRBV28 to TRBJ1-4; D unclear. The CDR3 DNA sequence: TGTGCCAGCAGTTTAGGGCAGGATGAAAAACTGTTTTTT. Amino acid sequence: CASSLGQDEKLFF.